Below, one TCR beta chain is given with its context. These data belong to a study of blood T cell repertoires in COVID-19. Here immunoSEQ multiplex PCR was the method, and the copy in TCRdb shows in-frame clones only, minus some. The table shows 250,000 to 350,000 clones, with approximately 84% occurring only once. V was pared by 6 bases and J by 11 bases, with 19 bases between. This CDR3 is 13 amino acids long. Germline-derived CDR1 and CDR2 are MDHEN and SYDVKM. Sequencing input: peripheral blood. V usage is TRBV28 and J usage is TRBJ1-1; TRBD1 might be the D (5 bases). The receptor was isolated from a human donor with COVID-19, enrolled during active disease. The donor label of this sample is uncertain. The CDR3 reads CASRYLSSGGAFF. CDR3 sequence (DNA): TGTGCCAGCAGGTATCTTTCATCCGGGGGGGCTTTCTTT.